This entry features one T cell receptor (beta chain) sequence. Its antigen is unidentified. With 5 bases removed from V and 11 bases from J, the gap between germline ends came to 13 bases. The CDR3 has 12 amino acids. TCRdb analysed the reads with MiXCR anew, one entry per CDR3 protein. The sample holds 490,000 or so distinct CDR3 sequences, over 9% seen once. The sample originates from a study of T cell repertoires in cytomegalovirus infection. Study-wide results and limits: HLA-C-restricted CMV-specific TCR beta clonotypes were dominant in the ex vivo response. Summed frequency of shared TCR beta families picked out CMV carriers who also had the relevant HLA.

The V call is TRBV12-3 or TRBV12-4, the J call TRBJ1-5; D not resolved. This receptor was obtained from a human donor in good health (CMV status not recorded). Some clones in this sample may be carry-over from other donors' samples. The material sequenced was PBMCs. The CDR3 is CASSPVSEAQHF. CDR3 sequence (DNA): TGTGCCAGCAGTCCCGTCTCGGAGGCCCAGCATTTT.